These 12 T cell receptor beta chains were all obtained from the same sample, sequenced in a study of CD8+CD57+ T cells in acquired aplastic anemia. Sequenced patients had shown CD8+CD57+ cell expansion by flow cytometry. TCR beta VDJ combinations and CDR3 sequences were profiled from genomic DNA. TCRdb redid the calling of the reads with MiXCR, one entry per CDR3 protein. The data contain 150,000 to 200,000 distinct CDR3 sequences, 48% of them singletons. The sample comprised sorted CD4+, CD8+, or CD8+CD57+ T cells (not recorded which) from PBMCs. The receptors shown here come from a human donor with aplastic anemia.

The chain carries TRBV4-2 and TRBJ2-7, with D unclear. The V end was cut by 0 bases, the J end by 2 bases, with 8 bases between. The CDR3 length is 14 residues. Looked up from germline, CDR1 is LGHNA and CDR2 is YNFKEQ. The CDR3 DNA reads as TGTGCCAGCAGCCAAGACAAGGGAACCTACGAGCAGTACTTC. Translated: CASSQDKGTYEQYF.

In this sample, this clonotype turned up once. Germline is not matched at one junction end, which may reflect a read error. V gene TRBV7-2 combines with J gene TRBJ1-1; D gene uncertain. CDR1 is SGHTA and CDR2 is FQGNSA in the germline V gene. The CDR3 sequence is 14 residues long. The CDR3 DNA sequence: TGTGCCAGCAGCTTACCCGATAGGAGGGCTGAGGCTTTCTTT. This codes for CASSLPDRRAEAFF.

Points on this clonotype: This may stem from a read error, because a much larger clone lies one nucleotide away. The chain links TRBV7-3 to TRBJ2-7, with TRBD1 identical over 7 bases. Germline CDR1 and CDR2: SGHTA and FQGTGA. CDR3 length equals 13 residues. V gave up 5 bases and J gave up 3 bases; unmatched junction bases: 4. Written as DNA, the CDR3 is TGTGCCAGCAGCACCCGACAGGGCTACGAGCAGTACTTC. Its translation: CASSTRQGYEQYF. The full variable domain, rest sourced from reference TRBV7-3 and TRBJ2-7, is GAGVSQTPSNKVTEKGKYVELRCDPISGHTALYWYRQSLGQGPEFLIYFQGTGAADDSGLPNDRFFAVRPEGSVSTLKIQRTERGDSAVYLCASSTRQGYEQYFGPGTRLTVT.

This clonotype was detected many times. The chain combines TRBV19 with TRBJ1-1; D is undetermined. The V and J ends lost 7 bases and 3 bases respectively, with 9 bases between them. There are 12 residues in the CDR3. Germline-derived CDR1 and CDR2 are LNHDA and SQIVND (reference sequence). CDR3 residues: CASIRRYTEAFF. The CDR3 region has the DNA TGTGCCAGTATAAGGCGCTACACTGAAGCTTTCTTT.

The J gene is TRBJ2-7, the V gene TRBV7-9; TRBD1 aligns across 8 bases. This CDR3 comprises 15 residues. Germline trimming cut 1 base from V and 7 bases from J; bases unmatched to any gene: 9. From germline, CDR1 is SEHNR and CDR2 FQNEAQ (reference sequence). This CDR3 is CASSLGTGIFGEQYF. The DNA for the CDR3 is TGTGCCAGCAGCTTAGGGACAGGGATTTTTGGAGAGCAGTACTTC.

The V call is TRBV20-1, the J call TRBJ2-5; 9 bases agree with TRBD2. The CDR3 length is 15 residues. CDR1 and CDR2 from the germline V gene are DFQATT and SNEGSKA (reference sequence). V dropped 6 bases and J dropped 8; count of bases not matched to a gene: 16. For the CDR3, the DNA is TGCAGTGCCAAGAGCGGGGGGCCTTTAGGGGATACCCAGTACTTC. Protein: CSAKSGGPLGDTQYF.

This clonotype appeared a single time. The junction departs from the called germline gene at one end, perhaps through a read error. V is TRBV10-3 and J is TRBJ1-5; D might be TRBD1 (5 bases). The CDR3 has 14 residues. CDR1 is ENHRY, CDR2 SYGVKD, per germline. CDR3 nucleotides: TGTGCCATCGGTGATCCAGGGTTTGATCGGCCCCAGCATTTT. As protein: CAIGDPGFDRPQHF.

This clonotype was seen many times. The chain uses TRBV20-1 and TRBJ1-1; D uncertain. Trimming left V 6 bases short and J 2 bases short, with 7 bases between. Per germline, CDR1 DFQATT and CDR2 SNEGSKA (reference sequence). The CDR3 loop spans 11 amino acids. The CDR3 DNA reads TGCAGTGCCAGCGGAAACACTGAAGCTTTCTTT. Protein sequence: CSASGNTEAFF.

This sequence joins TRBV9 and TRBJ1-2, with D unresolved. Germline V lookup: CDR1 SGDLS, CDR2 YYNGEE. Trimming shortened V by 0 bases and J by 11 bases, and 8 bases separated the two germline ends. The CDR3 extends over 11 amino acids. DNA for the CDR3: TGTGCCAGCAGCGTAGAAATGGGTTACACCTTC. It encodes CASSVEMGYTF.

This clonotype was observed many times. In DNA, the CDR3 is TGTGCCAGCAGCCTCTCGCAGGGTTCTGCCTATGGCTACACCTTC. Amino acid sequence: CASSLSQGSAYGYTF. This chain joins TRBV3-1 and TRBJ1-2, with D maybe TRBD1 (5 bases). The V gene's germline CDR1 is LGHDT and CDR2 YNNKEL (reference sequence). The length of the CDR3 is 15 residues. Trimming pared 4 bases from V and 4 bases from J, leaving 16 bases between.

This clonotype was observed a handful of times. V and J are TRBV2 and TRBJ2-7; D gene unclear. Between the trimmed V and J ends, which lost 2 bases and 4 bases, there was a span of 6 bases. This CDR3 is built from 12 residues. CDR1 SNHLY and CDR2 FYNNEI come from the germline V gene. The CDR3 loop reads CASSESVYEQYF. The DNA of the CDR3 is TGTGCCAGCAGTGAATCGGTATACGAGCAGTACTTC.

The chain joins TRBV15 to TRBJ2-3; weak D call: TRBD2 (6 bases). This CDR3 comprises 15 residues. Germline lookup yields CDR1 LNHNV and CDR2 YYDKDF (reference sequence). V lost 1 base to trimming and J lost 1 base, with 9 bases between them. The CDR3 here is CATSRAASGTDTQYF. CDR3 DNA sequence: TGTGCCACCAGCAGAGCCGCTAGCGGCACAGATACGCAGTATTTT.